This T cell receptor (beta chain) originates from a study of regulatory T cells in long-lasting Graves disease. CDR3 length: 14 amino acids. V was pared by 11 bases and J by 4 bases, with 20 bases between. CDR1 MNHNS and CDR2 SASEGT come from the germline V gene. For TCR beta, libraries came from iRepertoire HTBI primers and Arm-PCR of CDR3 regions. TCRdb used MiXCR to reprocess the multiplex PCR reads, holding one entry per CDR3 protein. The table includes more than 350,000 distinct CDR3 sequences, around 20% detected once. The time point: persistent/refractory GD, antithyroid drugs over 5 years with positive TRAb. Extracted RNA from PBMCs served as the source of the TCR library. Comments on this clonotype: Given the absence of the conserved phenylalanine or tryptophan at the CDR3 end, a read error is likely.

The chain employs TRBV6-1 and TRBJ1-1; D gene ambiguous. This receptor was identified in a female donor with Graves disease. The sequencing here drew on peripheral blood mononuclear cells (PBMCs), taken when the disease was refractory, from a patient treated with antithyroid drugs. The CDR3 DNA sequence: TGTGCCTCCACCCGGCTAGCATGGTCCACTGAAGCTTTCCTT. Residues: CASTRLAWSTEAFL.